The 26 T cell receptor beta chains listed next were all sequenced from one sample in a study of tumor-infiltrating lymphocytes in primary liver carcinoma. From unsorted bulk tissue weighing roughly 19-32 mg, DNA and RNA were co-extracted. Total RNA amounting to around 530 ng was the source from which TCR beta cDNA was made with a constant-region primer. Investigators got TCR beta libraries out of three nested multiplex PCR rounds, done with slightly modified ARM-PCR. For around 10 cycles apiece, the opening two PCR rounds ran with TRBV1-TRBV30 forward primers and a C-beta reverse primer. MiXCR, applied by TCRdb to the multiplex PCR reads, yields one record per CDR3 protein. The sample consists of 80,000 to 100,000 distinct CDR3 sequences, around 68% of them appearing once. The sequencing sample was made of tumor-adjacent normal liver tissue. The receptors come from a man aged 35 to 55 with primary liver carcinoma and hepatitis B virus infection.

This clonotype occurred many times. The chain's CDR3 is CASSYAGPTGELFF. CDR3 DNA sequence: TGTGCCAGCAGTTACGCAGGGCCCACCGGGGAGCTGTTTTTT. The V call is TRBV6-5, the J call TRBJ2-2; D may be TRBD1 (5 bases). The germline V gene encodes CDR1 MNHEY and CDR2 SVGAGI. CDR3 length: 14 residues. V shed 2 bases and J shed 4 bases, with 8 bases lying between them.

Note on this clonotype: The junction shows a germline mismatch at one end, possibly a read error. V is TRBV5-6 and J is TRBJ1-1; the D is unclear. Per germline, CDR1 SGHDT and CDR2 YYEEEE. There are 15 residues in the CDR3. The CDR3 nucleotides read TGTGCCAGCAGCTTGTTTAGGCATGGTCCCACTGAACCTTTCTTT. It specifies CASSLFRHGPTEPFF.

Notes on this clonotype: A read error is likely, as this CDR3 ends without the conserved phenylalanine or tryptophan. The limits of the CDR3 on the DNA are not certain, so only TCRdb's listed CDR3 is given. The V and J genes are TRBV12-3 or TRBV12-4 and TRBJ2-5; no DNA check was done on the table's D call, TRBD1. The CDR3 is 13 amino acids long, termini counted. CDR3 residues: CASSWTGQETQHI.

In the case of this clonotype: It may be a read error: a sequence one base away is much more abundant. The chain employs TRBV28 and TRBJ2-1; 9 bases are a match to TRBD1. This CDR3 is built from 14 residues. Germline V gene lookup returns CDR1 MDHEN and CDR2 SYDVKM. CDR3 coding DNA: TGTGCCAGCAGGAGACAGGGGGTTTATGATGAGAAGTTCTTC. Translation: CASRRQGVYDEKFF.

The rearrangement joins TRBV5-1 to TRBJ1-1, with TRBD1 as a possible D gene (6 bases). Trimming took 4 bases from V and 4 from J, leaving 17 bases between them. This CDR3 spans 15 amino acids. Germline CDR1 is SGHRS and CDR2 is YFSETQ. The CDR3 loop is CASSAYKGESTEAFF. CDR3 in DNA: TGCGCCAGCAGCGCCTACAAGGGGGAGAGCACTGAAGCTTTCTTT.

A word on this clonotype: An end of the junction differs from the germline gene, which may be a read error. This chain uses TRBV4-2 with TRBJ2-5; D unclear. The CDR3 has 13 residues. CDR1 is LGHNA, CDR2 YNFKEQ, per germline. CDR3 in amino acids: CASNQDLGRAHYF. The CDR3 DNA reads as TGTGCCAGCAACCAAGACTTGGGCCGGGCCCACTACTTC.

Remarks on this clonotype: This CDR3 fails to terminate in the conserved phenylalanine or tryptophan, so it likely reflects a read error. The V gene is TRBV7-9, the J gene TRBJ2-1; D is possibly TRBD1 or TRBD2 (5 bases each). The germline V gene has CDR1 SEHNR and CDR2 FQNEAQ (reference sequence). V shed 1 base and J shed 3 bases, with 10 bases lying between them. The CDR3 is 15 amino acids. The CDR3 bases are TGTGCCAGCAGCTTAGGGGACCGTTTCTACAATGAGCAGTTCCTC. It encodes CASSLGDRFYNEQFL.

Points on this clonotype: A read error may produce the germline difference seen at one junction end. The chain links TRBV30 to TRBJ1-3, with D unresolved. Germline values: CDR1 GTSNPN, CDR2 SVGIG (reference sequence). This CDR3 comprises 13 residues. CDR3 in DNA: TGTGCCTGGGAGTTACAGTCTGGATACACCATATATTTT. Its protein product is CAWELQSGYTIYF. Looking up the rest from reference TRBV30 and TRBJ1-3 gives the full variable domain: SQTIHQWPATLVQPVGSPLSLECTVEGTSNPNLYWYRQAAGRGLQLLFYSVGIGQISSEVPQNLSASRPQDRQFILSSKKLLLSDSGFYLCAWELQSGYTIYFGEGSWLTVV.

In the case of this clonotype: The germline gene is not matched at one end of the junction; a read error may be the cause. The chain recombines TRBV11-2 with TRBJ1-3; a weak D match, TRBD1 (5 bases). Germline V CDR1 and CDR2: SGHAT, FQNNGV. This CDR3 comprises 15 residues. Here the CDR3 DNA reads TGTGTCACCAGCTTATTTGGGGGTCCTGGAAACACCATATGTTTT. It yields the protein CVTSLFGGPGNTICF. Together with reference TRBV11-2 and TRBJ1-3, the CDR3 gives the full variable domain: EAGVAQSPRYKIIEKRQSVAFWCNPISGHATLYWYQQILGQGPKLLIQFQNNGVVDDSQLPKDRFSAERLKGVDSTLKIQPAKLEDSAVYLCVTSLFGGPGNTICFGEGSWLTVV.

Turning to this clonotype: This may be a read error: a much more frequent sequence differs by one nucleotide. The rearrangement links TRBV7-8 to TRBJ2-5; TRBD1 might be the D (5 bases). The germline gives CDR1 SGHVS, CDR2 FQNEAQ. The CDR3 covers 15 residues. Here the CDR3 reads CASSLGGGNQETLYF. CDR3 in DNA: TGTGCCAGCAGCTTAGGGGGCGGTAACCAAGAGACCCTGTACTTC.

At least ten counts were recorded for this clonotype. V is TRBV6-1 and J is TRBJ2-1; TRBD2 might be the D (5 bases). In germline, CDR1 is MNHNS, CDR2 SASEGT. The CDR3 is 14 residues long. V lost 8 bases to trimming and J lost 5 bases, with 16 bases between them. CDR3 bases: TGTGCCAGCCCCGAAGGAGGAATAGACAATGAGCAGTTCTTC. This translates into CASPEGGIDNEQFF.

Of note for this clonotype: At one end the junction does not follow the germline gene, possibly because of a read error. The gene calls are TRBV12-3 or TRBV12-4 and TRBJ2-2, with D perhaps TRBD1 (5 bases). This CDR3 is built from 13 residues. The CDR3 here is CDSSYRNAGELFF. In DNA form, the CDR3 reads TGTGACAGCAGCTACAGGAACGCCGGGGAGCTGTTTTTT.

The sample holds many counts of this clonotype. V and J are TRBV4-1 and TRBJ2-3, with unresolved D. This CDR3 contains 16 residues. Trimming took off 0 bases at V and 6 bases at J, with 16 bases between the two ends. Germline V gene data show CDR1 as MGHRA and CDR2 as YSYEKL. The CDR3 region is CASSQELGPPRDTQYF. CDR3 sequence (DNA): TGCGCCAGCAGCCAAGAGCTCGGACCTCCGCGGGATACGCAGTATTTT.

With respect to this clonotype: Mismatch with germline at one junction end may stem from a read error. The chain carries TRBV4-1 and TRBJ1-2, with 8 bases identical to TRBD1. The CDR3 contains 16 residues. The germline CDR1 and CDR2 sequences are MGHRA and YSYEKL. The DNA of the CDR3 is TGTGCCAGCAGCCCCGCGTGGTTGACAGGGGAGGCTGGCTACACCTTC. It specifies CASSPAWLTGEAGYTF.

The V gene is TRBV11-2, the J gene TRBJ2-7, with D uncertain. The CDR3 spans 16 residues. Germline V gives CDR1 SGHAT, CDR2 FQNNGV. Trimming shortened V by 7 bases and J by 7 bases, and 26 bases separated the two germline ends. DNA of the CDR3: TGTGCCAGCAACTTGCGCAAAGCGACCGTCCCTCGAGAGCAGTACTTC. Translating it yields CASNLRKATVPREQYF.

Of note for this clonotype: A single base separates this from a much larger clone, so it may be a read error. V usage is TRBV6-5 and J usage is TRBJ2-1, with no clear D. Germline CDR1 and CDR2: MNHEY and SVGAGI. The germline V and J ends were trimmed by 2 bases and 4 bases, with 15 bases remaining between them. The CDR3 has 16 residues. The DNA of the CDR3 is TGTGCCAGCAGTTACGTTGCGGTAGGCCTATACAATGAGCAGTTCTTC. Its protein is CASSYVAVGLYNEQFF.

On this clonotype: Sequence at one end of the junction differs from germline and may be a read error. The chain has TRBV7-9 and TRBJ2-2, with TRBD2 as a possible D gene (5 bases). CDR1 is SEHNR and CDR2 is FQNEAQ in the germline V gene (reference sequence). This CDR3 is 17 amino acids long. The DNA for the CDR3 is TGTGCCGGCAGCTTTGAGGCCATTGGACTTCACACCGGGGAGCTGTTTTTT. Protein sequence: CAGSFEAIGLHTGELFF.

J is TRBJ2-6 and V is TRBV6-5, with 7 bases fitting TRBD1. This CDR3 contains 18 residues. The V segment lost 5 bases and the J segment 5 bases; nucleotides outside the gene matches: 15. Germline V gene data show CDR1 as MNHEY and CDR2 as SVGAGI. DNA of the CDR3: TGTGCCAGCAGTCTTTGGACAGGAATGAAGGCTCGGGCCAACGTCCTGACTTTC. Translated: CASSLWTGMKARANVLTF.

This clonotype has at least ten counts. The chain has TRBV30 and TRBJ2-4; D remains unclear. V lost 3 bases and J lost 3, with 12 bases in between. This CDR3 is built from 14 residues. Germline CDR1 is GTSNPN and CDR2 is SVGIG (reference sequence). CDR3 residues: CAWRPGPGKNIQYF. In nucleotides, the CDR3 is TGTGCCTGGAGGCCCGGACCAGGCAAAAACATTCAGTACTTC.

In regard to this clonotype: This could be a read error, since a much larger clone is one nucleotide away. The chain combines TRBV5-6 with TRBJ1-2; 12 bases map to TRBD1. V gave up 7 bases and J gave up 4 bases; unmatched junction bases: 11. This CDR3 is built from 16 residues. Germline V gene data show CDR1 as SGHDT and CDR2 as YYEEEE. This CDR3 is CASGQPGTGGIYGYTF. The DNA for the CDR3 is TGTGCCAGCGGTCAGCCCGGGACAGGGGGCATCTATGGCTACACCTTC.

As for this clonotype: Being one base from a much bigger clone, this may be a read error. The chain recombines TRBV7-8 with TRBJ1-4; D unclear. This CDR3 has 16 amino acids. Germline V gene lookup returns CDR1 SGHVS and CDR2 FQNEAQ. In nucleotides, the CDR3 is TGTGCCGGCAGCCCCTCAGGCGGGAGGTATAATGAAAAACTGTTTTTT. Protein sequence: CAGSPSGGRYNEKLFF.

Note on this clonotype: Mismatch with germline at one junction end may stem from a read error. The rearrangement joins TRBV11-2 to TRBJ2-5, with D tentatively TRBD2 (5 bases). The CDR3 is made up of 16 amino acids. Germline V gives CDR1 SGHAT, CDR2 FQNNGV. In nucleotides, the CDR3 is TGTGCCAGAAGATCCCGGGAATCGACCCACCAAGAGACTCAGTACTTC. It is translated as CARRSRESTHQETQYF.

The chain carries TRBV2 and TRBJ2-5; no firm D call. V shed 9 bases and J shed 1 base, with 12 bases lying between them. The CDR3 is made up of 13 amino acids. Germline CDR1 SNHLY, CDR2 FYNNEI. This CDR3 is CASLRAFQETQYF. CDR3 bases: TGTGCCAGTCTCCGAGCGTTCCAAGAGACCCAGTACTTC.

A few counts support this clonotype. This chain connects TRBV11-1 to TRBJ2-1; TRBD2 matches 7 bases. Germline V gene lookup returns CDR1 SGHAT and CDR2 FQDESV (reference sequence). J gave up 0 bases and V 3 bases, and 14 bases lay outside the gene matches. This CDR3 comprises 19 residues. For the CDR3, the DNA is TGTGCCAGCAGCTTGGATCAGCGGGGAGCGTTCAGCTCCTACAATGAGCAGTTCTTC. It codes for CASSLDQRGAFSSYNEQFF.

The chain combines TRBV5-1 with TRBJ2-7, with 8 bases matching TRBD2. CDR3 size: 15 residues. CDR1 and CDR2 (germline): SGHRS, YFSETQ. V trimming: 1 base; J trimming: 3 bases; junction bases outside the gene matches: 6. This CDR3 is CASSLSGSVYYEQYF. DNA for the CDR3: TGCGCCAGCAGCTTGAGCGGGAGCGTCTACTACGAGCAGTACTTC. The full variable domain, its missing parts supplied by reference TRBV5-1 and TRBJ2-7, is KAGVTQTPRYLIKTRGQQVTLSCSPISGHRSVSWYQQTPGQGLQFLFEYFSETQRNKGNFPGRFSGRQFSNSRSEMNVSTLELGDSALYLCASSLSGSVYYEQYFGPGTRLTVT.

The count of this clonotype is one. This chain links TRBV6-5 with TRBJ1-2; possibly TRBD1 for D (5 bases). The CDR3 consists of 16 residues. In germline, CDR1 is MNHEY, CDR2 SVGAGI. Trimming shortened V by 0 bases and J by 1 base, and 12 bases separated the two germline ends. The CDR3, as DNA: TGTGCCAGCAGTTACTCTATGCAGGGCATTAACTATGGCTACACCTTC. Amino acids: CASSYSMQGINYGYTF.